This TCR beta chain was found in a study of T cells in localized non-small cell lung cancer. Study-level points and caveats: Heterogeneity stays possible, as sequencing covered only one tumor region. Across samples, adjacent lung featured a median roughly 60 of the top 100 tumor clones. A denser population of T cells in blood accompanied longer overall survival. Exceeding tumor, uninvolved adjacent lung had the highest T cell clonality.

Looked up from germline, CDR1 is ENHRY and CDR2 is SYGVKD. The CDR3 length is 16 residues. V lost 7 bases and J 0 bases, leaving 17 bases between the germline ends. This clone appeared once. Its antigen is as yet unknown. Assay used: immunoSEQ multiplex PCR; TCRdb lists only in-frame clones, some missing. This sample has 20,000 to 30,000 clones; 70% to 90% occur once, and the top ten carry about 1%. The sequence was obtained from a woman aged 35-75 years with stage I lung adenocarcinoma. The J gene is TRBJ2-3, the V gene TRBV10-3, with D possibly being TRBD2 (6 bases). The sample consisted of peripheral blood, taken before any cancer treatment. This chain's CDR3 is CAINDLSGTSTDTQYF. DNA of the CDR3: TGTGCCATCAACGATCTTTCGGGGACTAGCACAGATACGCAGTATTTT.